This T cell receptor (beta chain) is from a study of blood T cell repertoires in COVID-19. There are 14 residues in the CDR3. Germline CDR1 is SNHLY and CDR2 is FYNNEI. Germline trimming cut 6 bases from V and 8 bases from J; bases unmatched to any gene: 9. The data were produced by immunoSEQ multiplex PCR, yet TCRdb's version contains in-frame clones alone and is incomplete. This sample carries under 120,000 clones, roughly 80% of them seen once, and the ten largest clones take 20% to 25%. This sequence originates from a man in his 70s with active or convalescent COVID-19. The genes are TRBV2 and TRBJ2-1, with 8 bases that match TRBD2. The sequencing sample was made of peripheral blood. The CDR3 DNA follows: TGTGCCAGCAGCCCCAGACCGCGGGGGGATGAGCAGTTCTTC. Its translation: CASSPRPRGDEQFF. The full variable domain, with the rest looked up from reference TRBV2 and TRBJ2-1, is EPEVTQTPSHQVTQMGQEVILRCVPISNHLYFYWYRQILGQKVEFLVSFYNNEISEKSEIFDDQFSVERPDGSNFTLKIRSTKLEDSAMYFCASSPRPRGDEQFFGPGTRLTVL.